Listed here are 5 T cell receptor beta chains from one sample, sequenced in a study of blood T cell repertoires in COVID-19. Produced via immunoSEQ multiplex PCR; TCRdb's table is partial and in-frame only. The sample comprises about 23,000 clones, 90% of which are singletons, and 15% to 20% rests with the top ten. Sequencing was carried out using peripheral blood. These receptors were obtained from a human donor in a cohort sampled during active COVID-19.

CDR3 residues: CAISESQGEAGYTF. In DNA form, the CDR3 reads TGTGCCATCAGTGAGTCACAGGGGGAGGCTGGCTACACCTTC. This chain links TRBV10-3 with TRBJ1-2, with 8 bases fitting TRBD1. After removal of 0 bases from V and 7 bases from J, the junction contained 4 bases not matched to a gene. Germline V gene lookup returns CDR1 ENHRY and CDR2 SYGVKD. This CDR3 is built from 14 residues.

The rearrangement links TRBV21-1 to TRBJ2-5; the table's D call TRBD1 went unverified against the DNA. TRBV21-1 is a pseudogene. CDR3 size: 19 residues. CDR3 nucleotides: TGTGCCAGCAGCAAAAGCCTTAGCAGGGGGACAGGGTATCAAGAGACCCAGTACTTC. Amino acids: CASSKSLSRGTGYQETQYF.

V usage is TRBV2 and J usage is TRBJ2-3; D unclear. CDR1 and CDR2 (germline): SNHLY, FYNNEI. The CDR3 has 15 residues. V lost 5 bases and J lost 0, with 12 bases in between. The CDR3 DNA is TGTGCCAGCAGTCCCCAAAGTACTAGCACAGATACGCAGTATTTT. Translation: CASSPQSTSTDTQYF.

The chain is built from TRBV5-6 and TRBJ2-5, with D hard to call. CDR3 length: 11 residues. The germline V gene has CDR1 SGHDT and CDR2 YYEEEE. V shed 0 bases and J shed 7 bases, with 4 bases lying between them. The CDR3 sequence is CASSLGGTQYF. The CDR3 DNA is TGTGCCAGCAGCTTGGGCGGGACCCAGTACTTC.

The chain employs TRBV7-2 and TRBJ1-5; D remains unclear. Trimming stripped 5 bases from V and 3 bases from J, with 11 bases between. Germline V gene data show CDR1 as SGHTA and CDR2 as FQGNSA. The CDR3 covers 14 residues. CDR3 sequence reads: CASSPDGDNQPQHF. In DNA, the CDR3 is TGTGCCAGCAGCCCGGACGGGGACAATCAGCCCCAGCATTTT.